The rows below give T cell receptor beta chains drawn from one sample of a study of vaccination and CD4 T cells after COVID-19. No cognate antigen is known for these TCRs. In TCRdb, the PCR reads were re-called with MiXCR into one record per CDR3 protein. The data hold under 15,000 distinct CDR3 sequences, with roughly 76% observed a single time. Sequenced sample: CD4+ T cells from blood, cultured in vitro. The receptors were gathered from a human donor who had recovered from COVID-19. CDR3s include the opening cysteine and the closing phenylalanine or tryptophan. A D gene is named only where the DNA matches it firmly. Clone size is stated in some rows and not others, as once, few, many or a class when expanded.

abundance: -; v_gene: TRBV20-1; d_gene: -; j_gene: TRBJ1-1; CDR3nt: TGCAGTGGATTAGGTGGGGGGAGGACTGAAGCTTTCTTT; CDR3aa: CSGLGGGRTEAFF
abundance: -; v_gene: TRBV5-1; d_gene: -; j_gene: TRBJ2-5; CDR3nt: TGCGCCAGCAGCTTAAGCGGGTTTGGGGAGACCCAGTACTTC; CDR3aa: CASSLSGFGETQYF
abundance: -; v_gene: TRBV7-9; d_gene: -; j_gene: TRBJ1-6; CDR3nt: TGTGCCAGCAGCTTAGGGAGGGTAAATTCACCCCTCCACTTT; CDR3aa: CASSLGRVNSPLHF
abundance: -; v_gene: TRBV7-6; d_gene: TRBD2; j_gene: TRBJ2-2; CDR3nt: TGTGCCAGCAGCTCCGCGACTAGCGGATACACCGGGGAGCTGTTTTTT; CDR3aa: CASSSATSGYTGELFF
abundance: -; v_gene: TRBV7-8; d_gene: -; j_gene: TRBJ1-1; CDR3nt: TGTGCCAGCAGCTCGACAGGTCGGGGAGCGACTGAAGCTTTCTTT; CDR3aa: CASSSTGRGATEAFF
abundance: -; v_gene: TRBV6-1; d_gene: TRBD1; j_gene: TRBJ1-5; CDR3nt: TGTGCCAGCAGGGACAGGGGGCGAAGTAATCAGCCCCAGCATTTT; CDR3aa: CASRDRGRSNQPQHF
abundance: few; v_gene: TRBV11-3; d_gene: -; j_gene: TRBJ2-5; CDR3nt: TGTGCCAGCAGCTTAGTAGGGAGGGAGACCCAGTACTTC; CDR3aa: CASSLVGRETQYF
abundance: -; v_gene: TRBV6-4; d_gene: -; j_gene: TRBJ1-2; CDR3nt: TGTGCCAGCAGTGGTTTAGGCAGGGGCGTTAATGGCTACACCTTC; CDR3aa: CASSGLGRGVNGYTF
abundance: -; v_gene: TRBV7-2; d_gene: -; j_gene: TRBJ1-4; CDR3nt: TGTGCCAGCAGCTTTTCAGGGAAGGAAAAACTGTTTTTT; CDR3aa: CASSFSGKEKLFF
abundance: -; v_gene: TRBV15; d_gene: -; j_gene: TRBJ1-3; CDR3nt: TGTGCCACCAGCAGAGATCTCTCTGGAAACACCATATATTTT; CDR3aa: CATSRDLSGNTIYF
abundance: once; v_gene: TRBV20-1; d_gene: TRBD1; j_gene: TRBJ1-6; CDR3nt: TGCAGTGCTAGGTCGACAGGGCCTAATTCACCCCTCCACTTT; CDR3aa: CSARSTGPNSPLHF
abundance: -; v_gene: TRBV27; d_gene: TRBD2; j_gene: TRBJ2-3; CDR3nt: TGTGCCAGCAGTTTTGCGGGAGGGAGAACGGTGACGCAGTATTTT; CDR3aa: CASSFAGGRTVTQYF
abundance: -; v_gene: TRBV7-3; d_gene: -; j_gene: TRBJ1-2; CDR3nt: TGTGCCAGCAGCACCGGGAACACCTTC; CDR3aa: CASSTGNTF
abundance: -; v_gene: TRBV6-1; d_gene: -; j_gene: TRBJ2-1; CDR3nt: TGTGCCAGCAGTACCCGGGGGAATGAGCAGTTCTTC; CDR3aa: CASSTRGNEQFF
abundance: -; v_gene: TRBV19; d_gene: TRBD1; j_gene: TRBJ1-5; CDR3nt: TGTGCCAGTAGTATAGTCCGGGACAGGGGGTTTCGCAATCAGCCCCAGCATTTT; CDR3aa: CASSIVRDRGFRNQPQHF
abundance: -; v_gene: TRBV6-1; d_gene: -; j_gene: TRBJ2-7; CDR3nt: TGTGCCAGCAGTGAACAGGGGTACGAGCAGTACTTC; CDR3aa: CASSEQGYEQYF
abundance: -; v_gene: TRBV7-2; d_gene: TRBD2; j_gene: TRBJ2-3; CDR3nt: TGTGCCAGCAGCCCAAAGACTAGCGGGGCGGCAAGCGGGTATACGCAGTATTTT; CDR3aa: CASSPKTSGAASGYTQYF
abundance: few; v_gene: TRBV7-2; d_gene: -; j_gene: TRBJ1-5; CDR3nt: TGTGCCAGCAGCACAACACAGGGACGGAATCAGCCCCAGCATTTT; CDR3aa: CASSTTQGRNQPQHF
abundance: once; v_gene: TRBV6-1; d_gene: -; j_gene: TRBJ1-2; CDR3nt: TGTGCCAGCAGCCTCCAGGGGTACTATGGCTACACCTTC; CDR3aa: CASSLQGYYGYTF
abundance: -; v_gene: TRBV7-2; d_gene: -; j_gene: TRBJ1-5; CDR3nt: TGTGCCAGCAGCTTAGTTGTCAGTAGCAATCAGCCCCAGCATTTT; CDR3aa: CASSLVVSSNQPQHF
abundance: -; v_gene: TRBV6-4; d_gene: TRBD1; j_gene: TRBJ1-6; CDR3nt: TGTGCCAGCAGTGCAACAGGGGGTCGCTCACCCCTCCACTTT; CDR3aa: CASSATGGRSPLHF
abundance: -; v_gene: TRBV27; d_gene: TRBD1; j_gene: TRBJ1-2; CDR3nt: TGTGCCAGCAGAGTAGGAGGGACAGAAAAGGGCTACACCTTC; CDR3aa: CASRVGGTEKGYTF
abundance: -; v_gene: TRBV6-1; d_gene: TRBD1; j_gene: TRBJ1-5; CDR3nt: TGTGCCAGCAGTGAATCAGGACAGGGGCGCGCCAAGCCCCAGCATTTT; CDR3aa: CASSESGQGRAKPQHF
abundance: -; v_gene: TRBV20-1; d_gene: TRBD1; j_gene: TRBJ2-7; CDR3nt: TGCAGTGTCTCTCCGGGACAGGGAACCTACGAGCAGTACTTC; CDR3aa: CSVSPGQGTYEQYF
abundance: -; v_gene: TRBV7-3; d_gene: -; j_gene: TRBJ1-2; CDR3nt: TGTGCCAGCAGCAAGGGGGGCCTCTATGGCTACACCTTC; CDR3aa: CASSKGGLYGYTF
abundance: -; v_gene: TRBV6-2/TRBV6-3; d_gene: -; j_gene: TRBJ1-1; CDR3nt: TGTGCCAGCAGTAAATCTCGATGGCAGAACACTGAAGCTTTCTTT; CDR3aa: CASSKSRWQNTEAFF
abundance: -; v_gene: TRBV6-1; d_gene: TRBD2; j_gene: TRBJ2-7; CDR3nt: TGTGCCAGCACCAGAGGACTAGCGGAGGAGCAGTACTTC; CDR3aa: CASTRGLAEEQYF
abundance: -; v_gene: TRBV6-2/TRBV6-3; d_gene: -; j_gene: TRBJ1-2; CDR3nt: TGTGCCAGCAGTTACGAGCCTGACTATGGCTACACCTTC; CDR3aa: CASSYEPDYGYTF
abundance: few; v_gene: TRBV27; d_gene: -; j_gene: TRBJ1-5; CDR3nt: TGTGCCAGCAGTTCGTCAGGGATGAGCAATCAGCCCCAGCATTTT; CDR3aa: CASSSSGMSNQPQHF
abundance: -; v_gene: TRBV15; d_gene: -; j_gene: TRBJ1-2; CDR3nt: TGTGCCACCAGTCCCGGGACAAACTATGGCTACACCTTC; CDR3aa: CATSPGTNYGYTF
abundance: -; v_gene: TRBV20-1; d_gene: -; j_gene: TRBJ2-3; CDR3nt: TGCAGTGCTAGAGCCACGGGCGGTACGCAGTATTTT; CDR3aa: CSARATGGTQYF
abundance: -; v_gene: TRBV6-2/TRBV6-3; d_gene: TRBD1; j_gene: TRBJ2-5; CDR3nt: TGTGCCAGCAACAGGGGAAGGCAAGAGACCCAGTACTTC; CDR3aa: CASNRGRQETQYF
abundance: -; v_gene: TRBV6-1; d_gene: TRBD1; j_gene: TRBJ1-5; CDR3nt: TGTGCCAGCAGGGCCGGACAGGGCGGCAATCAGCCCCAGCATTTT; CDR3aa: CASRAGQGGNQPQHF
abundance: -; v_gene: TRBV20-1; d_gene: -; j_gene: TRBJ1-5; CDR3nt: TGCAGTGCTAGTCCCAGGGCCCAGCATTTT; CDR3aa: CSASPRAQHF
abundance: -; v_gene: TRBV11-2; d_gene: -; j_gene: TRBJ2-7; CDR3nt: TGTGCCAGCAGCTTAGTGGGCGGGACAAGCTCCTACGAGCAGTACTTC; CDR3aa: CASSLVGGTSSYEQYF
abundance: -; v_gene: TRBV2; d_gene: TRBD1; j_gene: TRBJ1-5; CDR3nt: TGTGCCAGCGGGCCGGGACAGGTGGTTCAGCCCCAGCATTTT; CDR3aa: CASGPGQVVQPQHF
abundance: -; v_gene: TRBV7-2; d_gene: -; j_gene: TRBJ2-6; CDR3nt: TGTGCCAGCAGCTTGGGAGCCATCAGGGTTGCTGGGGCCAACGTCCTGACTTTC; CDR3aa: CASSLGAIRVAGANVLTF
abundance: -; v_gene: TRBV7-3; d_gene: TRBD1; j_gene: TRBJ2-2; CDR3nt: TGTGCCAGCAGCTCAGGACAGGCGGTCGGGGAGCTGTTTTTT; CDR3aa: CASSSGQAVGELFF
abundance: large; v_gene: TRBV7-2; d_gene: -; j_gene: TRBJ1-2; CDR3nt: TGTGCCAGCAGCTCGTACAGGGTTGCCTACGGCTACACCTTC; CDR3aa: CASSSYRVAYGYTF
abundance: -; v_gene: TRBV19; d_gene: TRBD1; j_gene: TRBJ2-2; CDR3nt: TGTGCCAGTAGTGCGGACAGGGTGAACACCGGGGAGCTGTTTTTT; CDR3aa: CASSADRVNTGELFF
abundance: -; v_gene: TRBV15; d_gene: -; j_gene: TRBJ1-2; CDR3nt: TGTGCCACCAGCAGAGATCGCGCGGCTAACTATGGCTACACCTTC; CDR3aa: CATSRDRAANYGYTF
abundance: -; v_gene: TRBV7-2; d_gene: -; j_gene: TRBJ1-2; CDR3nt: TGTGCCAGCAGAGAAGGGACACCCCTTAGGTATGGCTACACCTTC; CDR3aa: CASREGTPLRYGYTF
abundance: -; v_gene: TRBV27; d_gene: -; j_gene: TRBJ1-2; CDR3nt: TGTGCCAGCAGTTTATCCGGACAGAAGTCCTATGGCTACACCTTC; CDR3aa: CASSLSGQKSYGYTF
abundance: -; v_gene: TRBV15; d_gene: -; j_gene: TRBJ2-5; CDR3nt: TGTGCCACCACCTCCCACCGGGCGGGTTTTGGGGAGACCCAGTACTTC; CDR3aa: CATTSHRAGFGETQYF
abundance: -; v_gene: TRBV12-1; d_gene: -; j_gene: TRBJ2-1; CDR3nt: TGTGCCAGCAGCTTTGTCTCCGACAGGGCGTACAATGAGCAGTTCTTC; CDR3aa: CASSFVSDRAYNEQFF